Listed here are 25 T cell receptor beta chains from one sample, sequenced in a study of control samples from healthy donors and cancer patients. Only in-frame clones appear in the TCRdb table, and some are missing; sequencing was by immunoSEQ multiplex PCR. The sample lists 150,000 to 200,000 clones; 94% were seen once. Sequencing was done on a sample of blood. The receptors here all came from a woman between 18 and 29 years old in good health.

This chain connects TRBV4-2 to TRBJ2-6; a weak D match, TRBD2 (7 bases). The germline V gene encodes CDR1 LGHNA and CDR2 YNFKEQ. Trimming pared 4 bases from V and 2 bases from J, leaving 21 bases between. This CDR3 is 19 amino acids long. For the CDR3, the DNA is TGTGCCAGCAGCCCGCGGACTAGAGGGGGGCTTCCTGGGGCCAACGTCCTGACTTTC. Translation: CASSPRTRGGLPGANVLTF.

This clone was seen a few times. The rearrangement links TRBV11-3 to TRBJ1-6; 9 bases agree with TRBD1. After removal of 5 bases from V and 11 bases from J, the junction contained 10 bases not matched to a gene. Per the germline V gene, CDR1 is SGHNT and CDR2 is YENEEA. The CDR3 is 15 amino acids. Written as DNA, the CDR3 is TGTGCCAGCAGCCAGAGAGGGACAGGGACGGCACCCCTCCACTTT. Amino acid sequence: CASSQRGTGTAPLHF.

CDR3 DNA: TGTGCCAGCAGCTTAGCGCCCGGGACAGGGAATTCACCCCTCCACTTT. This sequence encodes CASSLAPGTGNSPLHF. The chain uses TRBV11-2 and TRBJ1-6; 9 positions match TRBD1. This CDR3 comprises 16 residues. CDR1 and CDR2 from the germline V gene are SGHAT and FQNNGV. Trimming removed 1 base from V and 7 bases from J; junction bases left unmatched: 5.

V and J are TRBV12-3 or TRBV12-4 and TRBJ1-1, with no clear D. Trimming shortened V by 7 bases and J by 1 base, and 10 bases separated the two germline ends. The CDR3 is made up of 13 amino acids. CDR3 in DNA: TGTGCCAGCACCGGGGTCCCGAACACTGAAGCTTTCTTT. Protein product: CASTGVPNTEAFF.

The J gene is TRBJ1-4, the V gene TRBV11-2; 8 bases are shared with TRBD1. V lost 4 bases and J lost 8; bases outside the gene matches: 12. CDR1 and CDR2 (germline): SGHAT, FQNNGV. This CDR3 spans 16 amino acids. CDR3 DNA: TGTGCCAGCAGCTCATTGACAGGGGCCCGTCCAGAAAAACTGTTTTTT. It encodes CASSSLTGARPEKLFF. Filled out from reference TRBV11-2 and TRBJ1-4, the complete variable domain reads EAGVAQSPRYKIIEKRQSVAFWCNPISGHATLYWYQQILGQGPKLLIQFQNNGVVDDSQLPKDRFSAERLKGVDSTLKIQPAKLEDSAVYLCASSSLTGARPEKLFFGSGTQLSVL.

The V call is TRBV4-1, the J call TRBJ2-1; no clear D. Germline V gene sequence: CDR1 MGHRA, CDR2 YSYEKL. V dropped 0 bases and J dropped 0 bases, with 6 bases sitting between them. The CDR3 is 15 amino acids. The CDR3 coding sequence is TGCGCCAGCAGCCAAGAGGCTACCTCCTACAATGAGCAGTTCTTC. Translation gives CASSQEATSYNEQFF.

CDR3 bases: TGTGCCAGCAGTCTCGGACAGGGACGCACAGATACGCAGTATTTT. This translates into CASSLGQGRTDTQYF. This chain connects TRBV6-6 to TRBJ2-3, with 8 bases matching TRBD1. Trimming removed 5 bases from V and 1 base from J; junction bases left unmatched: 5. In germline, CDR1 is MNHNY, CDR2 SVGAGI (reference sequence). This CDR3 has 15 residues.

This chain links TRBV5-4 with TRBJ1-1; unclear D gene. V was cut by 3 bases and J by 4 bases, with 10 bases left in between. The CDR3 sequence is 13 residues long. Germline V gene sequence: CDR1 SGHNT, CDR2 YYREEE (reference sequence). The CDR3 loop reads CASSSGLITEAFF. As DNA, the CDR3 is TGTGCCAGCAGCTCCGGACTGATCACTGAAGCTTTCTTT. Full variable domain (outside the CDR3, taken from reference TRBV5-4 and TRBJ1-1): ETGVTQSPTHLIKTRGQQVTLRCSSQSGHNTVSWYQQALGQGPQFIFQYYREEENGRGNFPPRFSGLQFPNYSSELNVNALELDDSALYLCASSSGLITEAFFGQGTRLTVV.

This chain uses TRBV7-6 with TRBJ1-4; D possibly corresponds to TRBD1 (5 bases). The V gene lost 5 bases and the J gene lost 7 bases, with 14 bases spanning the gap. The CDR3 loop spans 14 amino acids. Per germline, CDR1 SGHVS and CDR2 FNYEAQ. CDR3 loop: CASSPTGGIEKLFF. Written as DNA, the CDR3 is TGTGCCAGCAGCCCCACGGGGGGGATTGAAAAACTGTTTTTT.

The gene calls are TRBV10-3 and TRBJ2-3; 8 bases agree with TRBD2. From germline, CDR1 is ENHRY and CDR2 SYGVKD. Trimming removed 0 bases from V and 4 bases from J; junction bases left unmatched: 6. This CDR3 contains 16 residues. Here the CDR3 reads CAISESLAGRADTQYF. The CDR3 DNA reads TGTGCCATCAGTGAGTCTTTAGCGGGAAGGGCAGATACGCAGTATTTT.

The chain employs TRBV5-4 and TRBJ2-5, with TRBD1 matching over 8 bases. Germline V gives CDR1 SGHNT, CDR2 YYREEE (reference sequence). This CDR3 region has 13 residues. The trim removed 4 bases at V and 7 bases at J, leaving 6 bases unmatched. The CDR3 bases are TGTGCCAGCAGCCAGGACAGGGAGAGGACCCAGTACTTC. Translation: CASSQDRERTQYF.

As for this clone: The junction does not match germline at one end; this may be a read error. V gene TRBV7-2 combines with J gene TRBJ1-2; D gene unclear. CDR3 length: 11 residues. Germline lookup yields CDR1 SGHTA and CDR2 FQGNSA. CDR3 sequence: CASSAFPRAQF. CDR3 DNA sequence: TGTGCCAGCAGCGCATTTCCGAGGGCCCAATTC.

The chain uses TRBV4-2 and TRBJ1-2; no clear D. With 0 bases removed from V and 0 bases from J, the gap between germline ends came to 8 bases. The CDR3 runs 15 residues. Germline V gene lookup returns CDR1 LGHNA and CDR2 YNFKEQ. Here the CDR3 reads CASSQELNSNYGYTF. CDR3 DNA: TGTGCCAGCAGCCAAGAATTGAATTCTAACTATGGCTACACCTTC.

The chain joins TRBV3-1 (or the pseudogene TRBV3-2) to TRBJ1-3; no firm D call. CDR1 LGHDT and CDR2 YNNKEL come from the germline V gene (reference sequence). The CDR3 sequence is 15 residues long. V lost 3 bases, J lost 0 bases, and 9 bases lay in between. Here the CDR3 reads CASSHLGDSGNTIYF. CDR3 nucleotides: TGTGCCAGCAGCCATCTTGGGGACTCTGGAAACACCATATATTTT.

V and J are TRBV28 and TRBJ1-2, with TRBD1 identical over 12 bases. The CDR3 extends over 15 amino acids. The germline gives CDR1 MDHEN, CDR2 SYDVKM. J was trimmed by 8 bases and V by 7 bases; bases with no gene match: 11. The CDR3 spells CASTLYTGTGGGYTF. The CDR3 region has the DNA TGTGCCAGCACCCTTTATACCGGGACAGGGGGCGGCTACACCTTC.

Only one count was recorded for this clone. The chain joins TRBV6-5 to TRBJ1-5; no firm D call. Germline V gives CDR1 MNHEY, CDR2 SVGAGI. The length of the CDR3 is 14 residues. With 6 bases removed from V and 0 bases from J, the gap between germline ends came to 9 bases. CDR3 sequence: CASRDLYSNQPQHF. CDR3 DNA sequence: TGTGCCAGCAGAGATCTGTATAGCAATCAGCCCCAGCATTTT.

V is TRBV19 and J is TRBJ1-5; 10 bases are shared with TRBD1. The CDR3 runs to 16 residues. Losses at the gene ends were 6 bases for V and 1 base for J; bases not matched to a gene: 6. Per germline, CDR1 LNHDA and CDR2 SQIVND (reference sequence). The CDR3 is CASSMGQGISNQPQHF. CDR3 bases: TGTGCCAGTAGCATGGGACAGGGGATCAGCAATCAGCCCCAGCATTTT. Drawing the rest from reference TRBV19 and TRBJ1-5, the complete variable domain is DGGITQSPKYLFRKEGQNVTLSCEQNLNHDAMYWYRQDPGQGLRLIYYSQIVNDFQKGDIAEGYSVSREKKESFPLTVTSAQKNPTAFYLCASSMGQGISNQPQHFGDGTRLSIL.

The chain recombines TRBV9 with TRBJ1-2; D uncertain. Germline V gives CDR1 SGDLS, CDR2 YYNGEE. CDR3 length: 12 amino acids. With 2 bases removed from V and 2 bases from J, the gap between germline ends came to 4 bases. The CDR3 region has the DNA TGTGCCAGCAGCGTTCCGAACTATGGCTACACCTTC. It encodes CASSVPNYGYTF.

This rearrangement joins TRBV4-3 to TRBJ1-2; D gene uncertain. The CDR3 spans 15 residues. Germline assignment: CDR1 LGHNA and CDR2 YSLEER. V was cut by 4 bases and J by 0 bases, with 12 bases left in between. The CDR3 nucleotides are TGCGCCAGCAGCCGCGGGGATATCGCTAACTATGGCTACACCTTC. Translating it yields CASSRGDIANYGYTF.

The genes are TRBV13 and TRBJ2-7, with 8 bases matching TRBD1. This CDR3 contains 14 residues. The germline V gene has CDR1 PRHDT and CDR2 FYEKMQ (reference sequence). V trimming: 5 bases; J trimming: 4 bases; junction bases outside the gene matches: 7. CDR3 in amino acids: CASSVGQVEYEQYF. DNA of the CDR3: TGTGCCAGCAGCGTGGGACAGGTGGAATACGAGCAGTACTTC.

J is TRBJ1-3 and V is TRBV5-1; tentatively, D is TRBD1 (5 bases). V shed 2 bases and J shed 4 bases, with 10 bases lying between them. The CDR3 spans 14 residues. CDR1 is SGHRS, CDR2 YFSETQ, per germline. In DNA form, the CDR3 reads TGCGCCAGCAGCTTATACGGGACCGGAAACACCATATATTTT. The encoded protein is CASSLYGTGNTIYF.

CDR3 loop: CASSRPPPGLEAFF. The CDR3 nucleotides are TGTGCCAGCAGTCGACCCCCCCCGGGCCTTGAAGCTTTCTTT. The J gene is TRBJ1-1, the V gene TRBV27; the D is unclear. The V gene lost 5 bases and the J gene lost 7 bases, with 17 bases spanning the gap. Germline lookup yields CDR1 MNHEY and CDR2 SMNVEV (reference sequence). The length of the CDR3 is 14 residues.

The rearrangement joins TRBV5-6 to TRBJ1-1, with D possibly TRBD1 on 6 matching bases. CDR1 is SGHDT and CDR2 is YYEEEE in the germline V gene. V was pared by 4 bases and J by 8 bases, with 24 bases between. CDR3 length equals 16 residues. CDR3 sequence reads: CASSGGGRAEREEAFF. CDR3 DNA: TGTGCCAGCAGCGGGGGGGGCAGAGCCGAACGGGAGGAAGCTTTCTTT.

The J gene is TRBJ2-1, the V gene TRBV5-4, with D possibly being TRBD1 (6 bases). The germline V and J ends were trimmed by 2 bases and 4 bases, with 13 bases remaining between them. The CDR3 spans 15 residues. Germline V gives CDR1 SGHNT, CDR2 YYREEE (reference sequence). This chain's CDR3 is CASSLPGGKYNEQFF. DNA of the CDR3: TGTGCCAGCAGCTTACCTGGGGGCAAATACAATGAGCAGTTCTTC.

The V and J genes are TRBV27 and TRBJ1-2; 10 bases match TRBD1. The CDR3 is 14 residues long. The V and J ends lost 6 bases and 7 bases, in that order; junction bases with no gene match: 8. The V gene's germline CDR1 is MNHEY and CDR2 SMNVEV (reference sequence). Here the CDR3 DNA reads TGTGCCAGCAGCACGGGACAGGGGAGGCGTGGCTACACCTTC. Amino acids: CASSTGQGRRGYTF.